The 11 T cell receptor beta chains given below trace back to one sample, sequenced in a study of T cell responses to AZD1222 COVID-19 vaccine. TCRdb's table, derived via immunoSEQ multiplex PCR, lists solely in-frame clones and lacks some. The table lists 130,000 or so clones, approximately 86% of them singletons. The starting material was peripheral blood, obtained 28 days after the second AZD1222 dose. All receptors come from an adult who received the AZD1222 COVID-19 vaccine.

The J gene is TRBJ2-2, the V gene TRBV10-3; no clear D. V was trimmed by 3 bases and J by 5 bases, leaving 7 bases between them. Germline V lookup: CDR1 ENHRY, CDR2 SYGVKD. This CDR3 is 13 amino acids long. Here the CDR3 reads CAISERGTGELFF. The CDR3 DNA sequence: TGTGCCATCAGTGAAAGAGGTACCGGGGAGCTGTTTTTT.

J is TRBJ1-2 and V is TRBV6-1; 12 bases agree with TRBD1. The CDR3 is made up of 15 amino acids. V trimming: 3 bases; J trimming: 7 bases; junction bases outside the gene matches: 6. Germline CDR1 is MNHNS and CDR2 is SASEGT. The DNA for the CDR3 is TGTGCCAGCAGTGATCCGGGACAGGGGGCTGTTGGCTACACCTTC. It translates to CASSDPGQGAVGYTF.

This chain connects TRBV19 to TRBJ1-5; perhaps TRBD1 as D (6 bases). The V gene's germline CDR1 is LNHDA and CDR2 SQIVND (reference sequence). This CDR3 has 13 residues. Deletions cut 6 bases from V and 2 bases from J, with 8 bases between. The CDR3 region has the DNA TGTGCCAGTAGGGGGGGCGGCAATCAGCCCCAGCATTTT. It yields the protein CASRGGGNQPQHF.

This chain uses TRBV5-4 with TRBJ1-5; D is possibly TRBD1 (6 bases). Trimming shortened V by 0 bases and J by 6 bases, and 16 bases separated the two germline ends. This CDR3 comprises 16 residues. CDR1 and CDR2 (germline): SGHNT, YYREEE (reference sequence). Here the CDR3 reads CASSLDRGAGGQPQHF. The CDR3 region has the DNA TGTGCCAGCAGCTTGGATCGGGGGGCTGGGGGTCAGCCCCAGCATTTT.

The chain links TRBV4-1 to TRBJ1-2; D gene ambiguous. CDR1 MGHRA and CDR2 YSYEKL come from the germline V gene. The length of the CDR3 is 15 residues. V was shortened by 0 bases and J by 2 bases, with 10 bases between the two germline ends. CDR3 sequence (DNA): TGCGCCAGCAGCCAAGATAGCAAGAGGAACTATGGCTACACCTTC. Amino acids: CASSQDSKRNYGYTF.

The gene calls are TRBV7-8 and TRBJ1-1, with D possibly being TRBD1 (5 bases). V was shortened by 5 bases and J by 0 bases, with 10 bases between the two germline ends. CDR3 length: 14 amino acids. Germline values: CDR1 SGHVS, CDR2 FQNEAQ. For the CDR3, the DNA is TGTGCCAGCAGCCGACGACAGCTGAACACTGAAGCTTTCTTT. Residues: CASSRRQLNTEAFF.

This chain joins TRBV3-1 (or the pseudogene TRBV3-2) and TRBJ2-5; 10 nucleotides match TRBD2. The V gene's germline CDR1 is LGHDT and CDR2 YNNKEL (reference sequence). J lost 6 bases, V lost 4 bases, and 5 bases had no gene match. The CDR3 spans 14 residues. CDR3 DNA: TGTGCCAGCAGCCCACTAGCGGGGTTGCAGACCCAGTACTTC. Translation: CASSPLAGLQTQYF.

V is TRBV6-2 or TRBV6-3 and J is TRBJ2-2, with D possibly matching TRBD2 (5 bases). V was cut by 6 bases and J by 1 base, with 12 bases left in between. Looked up from germline, CDR1 is MNHEY and CDR2 is SVGEGT. The CDR3 is made up of 15 amino acids. The CDR3 DNA sequence: TGTGCCAGCAGCTGGCTAGCTAGGAACACCGGGGAGCTGTTTTTT. This gives the protein CASSWLARNTGELFF.

The gene calls are TRBV27 and TRBJ2-7; 7 positions match TRBD1. The CDR3 extends over 16 amino acids. Germline CDR1 and CDR2: MNHEY and SMNVEV (reference sequence). The V and J ends lost 4 bases and 4 bases, in that order; junction bases with no gene match: 13. The CDR3 is CASSSSSGQVLYEQYF. CDR3 coding DNA: TGTGCCAGCAGTTCCTCCTCAGGACAGGTGTTATACGAGCAGTACTTC.

J is TRBJ1-4 and V is TRBV7-9; 9 nucleotides match TRBD1. This CDR3 has 15 amino acids. Germline CDR1 reads SEHNR; CDR2 reads FQNEAQ (reference sequence). The ends lost 4 bases at V and 4 bases at J; junction bases unmatched: 4. The CDR3 sequence: CASSSTGGVNEKLFF. The CDR3, as DNA: TGTGCCAGCAGCTCTACAGGGGGCGTTAATGAAAAACTGTTTTTT.

This rearrangement joins TRBV4-2 to TRBJ2-5; no firm D call. CDR1 LGHNA and CDR2 YNFKEQ come from the germline V gene. V was pared by 0 bases and J by 1 base, with 6 bases between. The CDR3 sequence is 14 residues long. The CDR3: CASSQEAGQETQYF. The DNA of the CDR3 is TGTGCCAGCAGCCAAGAGGCCGGCCAAGAGACCCAGTACTTC.